The next 9 T cell receptor beta chains were all read from a single sample in a study of shared clonotypes between healthy human individuals. Assay: immunoSEQ multiplex PCR; the TCRdb copy retains only in-frame clones and omits some. The sample has about 2.3 million clones; 85% to 95% are singletons. The sample comprised naive CD4+ T cells from PBMCs. Subset specified: CD45RA+ positively selected. The source of these receptors is a man aged 18 to 35 in good health. Some clones in this sample may be carry-over from other donors' samples.

V and J are TRBV7-2 and TRBJ2-3; weak D call: TRBD1 (6 bases). Germline V CDR1 and CDR2: SGHTA, FQGNSA. The CDR3 sequence is 14 residues long. Deletions cut 5 bases from V and 2 bases from J, with 11 bases between. The DNA for the CDR3 is TGTGCCAGCAGCGAGGGGGTTTACACAGATACGCAGTATTTT. Translated: CASSEGVYTDTQYF.

CDR3 amino acids: CASSPPGLVYNEQFF. CDR3 nucleotides: TGTGCCAGCAGTCCCCCGGGACTGGTCTACAATGAGCAGTTCTTC. The genes are TRBV6-5 and TRBJ2-1; TRBD2 is a possible D gene (6 bases). In germline, CDR1 is MNHEY, CDR2 SVGAGI. The ends were cut back, 5 bases at V and 3 bases at J, with 14 bases in the middle. The CDR3 is 15 residues long.

The V and J genes are TRBV28 and TRBJ2-3; perhaps TRBD2 as D (6 bases). The CDR3 covers 14 residues. V dropped 3 bases and J dropped 7 bases, with 14 bases sitting between them. Germline assignment: CDR1 MDHEN and CDR2 SYDVKM. The CDR3 region is CASSFHLGRYTQYF. The CDR3 DNA sequence: TGTGCCAGCAGTTTTCACCTAGGGAGGTATACGCAGTATTTT.

This chain connects TRBV18 to TRBJ1-2; 9 bases map to TRBD1. The germline V gene has CDR1 KGHSH and CDR2 LQKENI. The CDR3 sequence is 16 residues long. Trimming took 1 base from V and 7 from J; bases not matched to a gene: 10. This CDR3 reads CASSPRLPQGALGYTF. CDR3 in DNA: TGTGCCAGCTCACCACGGCTACCACAGGGGGCGCTTGGCTACACCTTC.

The rearrangement uses TRBV14 and TRBJ2-7; 13 bases are a match to TRBD2. Germline assignment: CDR1 SGHDN and CDR2 FVKESK. Trimming at V came to 0 bases and at J to 7 bases, leaving 6 bases not matched to a gene. The CDR3 is 16 amino acids. DNA of the CDR3: TGTGCCAGCAGCCAAGATAGGACTAGCGGGAGACGAGAGCAGTACTTC. Amino acids: CASSQDRTSGRREQYF.

DNA for the CDR3: TGTGCCAGCAGTTTCGGCAGGGGGCGCGGAGACACTGAAGCTTTCTTT. Translated, it gives CASSFGRGRGDTEAFF. V gene TRBV28 combines with J gene TRBJ1-1, with TRBD1 matching over 8 bases. Germline loops: CDR1 MDHEN, CDR2 SYDVKM. V shed 3 bases and J 3 bases; nucleotides not matched to a gene: 9. This CDR3 region has 16 residues. The whole variable domain, filled in from reference TRBV28 and TRBJ1-1, reads DVKVTQSSRYLVKRTGEKVFLECVQDMDHENMFWYRQDPGLGLRLIYFSYDVKMKEKGDIPEGYSVSREKKERFSLILESASTNQTSMYLCASSFGRGRGDTEAFFGQGTRLTVV.

J is TRBJ2-1 and V is TRBV5-1; 7 nucleotides align to TRBD2. The germline V gene encodes CDR1 SGHRS and CDR2 YFSETQ. Losses at the gene ends were 7 bases for V and 6 bases for J; bases not matched to a gene: 10. CDR3 length equals 14 residues. The DNA of the CDR3 is TGCGCCAGCCGCGAGGTAGCGGGCCGCAATGAGCAGTTCTTC. As protein: CASREVAGRNEQFF.

The chain uses TRBV7-8 and TRBJ2-4; D is unclear. Per the germline V gene, CDR1 is SGHVS and CDR2 is FQNEAQ. The CDR3 totals 14 residues. Trimming removed 2 bases from V and 0 bases from J, with 5 bases in between. In DNA, the CDR3 is TGTGCCAGCAGCTTATCAGAAGCCAAAAACATTCAGTACTTC. Its protein product is CASSLSEAKNIQYF. The full variable domain, rest sourced from reference TRBV7-8 and TRBJ2-4, is GAGVSQSPRYKVAKRGQDVALRCDPISGHVSLFWYQQALGQGPEFLTYFQNEAQLDKSGLPSDRFFAERPEGSVSTLKIQRTQQEDSAVYLCASSLSEAKNIQYFGAGTRLSVL.

Remarks on this clone: This CDR3 is also generated by other DNA sequences in the sample. The rearrangement joins TRBV30 to TRBJ1-6; D possibly corresponds to TRBD1 (6 bases). Trimming took off 0 bases at V and 10 bases at J, with 10 bases between the two ends. CDR3 length equals 13 residues. Germline V gene lookup returns CDR1 GTSNPN and CDR2 SVGIG (reference sequence). CDR3: CAWSVQGYSPLHF. The CDR3 coding sequence is TGTGCCTGGAGTGTGCAGGGGTACTCACCCCTCCACTTT. Full variable domain (rest looked up from reference TRBV30 and TRBJ1-6): SQTIHQWPATLVQPVGSPLSLECTVEGTSNPNLYWYRQAAGRGLQLLFYSVGIGQISSEVPQNLSASRPQDRQFILSSKKLLLSDSGFYLCAWSVQGYSPLHFGNGTRLTVT.